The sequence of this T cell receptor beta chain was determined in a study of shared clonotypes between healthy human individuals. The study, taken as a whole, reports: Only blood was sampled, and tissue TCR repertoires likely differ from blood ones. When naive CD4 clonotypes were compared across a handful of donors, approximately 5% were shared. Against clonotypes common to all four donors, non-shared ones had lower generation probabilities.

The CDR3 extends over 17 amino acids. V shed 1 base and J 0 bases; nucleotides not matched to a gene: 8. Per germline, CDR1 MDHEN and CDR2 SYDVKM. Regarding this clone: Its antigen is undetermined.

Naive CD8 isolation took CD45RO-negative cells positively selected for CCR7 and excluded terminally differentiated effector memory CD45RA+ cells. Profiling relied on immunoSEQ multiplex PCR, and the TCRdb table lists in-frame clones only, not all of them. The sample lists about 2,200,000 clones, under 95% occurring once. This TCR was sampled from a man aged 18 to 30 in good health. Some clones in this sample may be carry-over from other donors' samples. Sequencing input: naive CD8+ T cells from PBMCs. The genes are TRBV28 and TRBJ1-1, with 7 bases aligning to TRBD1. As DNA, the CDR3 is TGTGCCAGCAGTTTATCCGGGACAGACCCAATGAACACTGAAGCTTTCTTT. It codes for CASSLSGTDPMNTEAFF.